This T cell receptor (beta chain) was profiled in a study of cytomegalovirus exposure and HLA in healthy donors. CDR1 and CDR2 from the germline V gene are MNHEY and SVGAGI. Between the trimmed V and J ends, which lost 7 bases and 0 bases, there was a span of 9 bases. The CDR3 is 13 amino acids. Note on this clone: The antigen is undetermined.

Each donor was healthy, and each was a bone marrow donor. The PCR used 60 Vbeta and 13 Jbeta primers. Sequencing was performed with immunoSEQ multiplex PCR; in TCRdb, only in-frame clones are kept and a portion is missing. The repertoire includes about 140,000 clones, over 60% of them detected once, and around 2% sits in the top ten. Study-wide findings and caveats: TRBV6-2, TRBV6-3 and some other V segments were excluded as indistinguishable.

This receptor was obtained from a woman aged 40-49 years in good health and CMV-seronegative. The J gene is TRBJ1-1, the V gene TRBV6-5; TRBD1 is a possible D gene (6 bases). Material: PBMCs. The CDR3 coding sequence is TGTGCCAGCAATCAGGGGATGAACACTGAAGCTTTCTTT. This translates into CASNQGMNTEAFF.